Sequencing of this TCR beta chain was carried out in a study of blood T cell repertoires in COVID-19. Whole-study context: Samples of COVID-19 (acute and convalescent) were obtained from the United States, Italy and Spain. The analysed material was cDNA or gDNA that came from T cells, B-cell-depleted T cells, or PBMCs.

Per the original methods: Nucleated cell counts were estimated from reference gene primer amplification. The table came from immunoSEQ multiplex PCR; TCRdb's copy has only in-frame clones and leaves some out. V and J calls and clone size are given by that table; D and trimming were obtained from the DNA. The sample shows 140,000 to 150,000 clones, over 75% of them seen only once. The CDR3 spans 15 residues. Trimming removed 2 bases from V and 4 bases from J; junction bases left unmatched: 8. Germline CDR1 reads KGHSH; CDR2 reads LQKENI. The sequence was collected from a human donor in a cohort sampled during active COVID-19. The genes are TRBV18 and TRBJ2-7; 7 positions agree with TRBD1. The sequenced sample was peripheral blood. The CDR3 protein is CASSPTPGQSYEQYF. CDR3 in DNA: TGTGCCAGCTCACCAACTCCGGGACAGTCTTACGAGCAGTACTTC.